The entry that follows covers one T cell receptor beta chain sequence. This CDR3 has 14 residues. Trimming removed 2 bases at V and 6 bases at J, with 14 bases between. The germline gives CDR1 GTSNPN, CDR2 SVGIG (reference sequence). The method was immunoSEQ multiplex PCR; TCRdb's version includes in-frame clones alone and lacks a portion of them. Altogether about 69,000 clones are present, about 91% being singletons, with the ten largest covering just under 0.3%. This specimen comes from a study of T cell changes during pregnancy in multiple sclerosis. The rearrangement links TRBV30 to TRBJ2-1; D remains ambiguous. This sequence was found in a female donor in good health, enrolled as a control in a pregnancy study. Sequencing used CD4+ T cells from peripheral blood mononuclear cells, obtained in the third trimester of pregnancy. CDR3 sequence (DNA): TGTGCCTGGAGTCCTCGAAGATTGGCCAATGAGCAGTTCTTC. The encoded protein is CAWSPRRLANEQFF.